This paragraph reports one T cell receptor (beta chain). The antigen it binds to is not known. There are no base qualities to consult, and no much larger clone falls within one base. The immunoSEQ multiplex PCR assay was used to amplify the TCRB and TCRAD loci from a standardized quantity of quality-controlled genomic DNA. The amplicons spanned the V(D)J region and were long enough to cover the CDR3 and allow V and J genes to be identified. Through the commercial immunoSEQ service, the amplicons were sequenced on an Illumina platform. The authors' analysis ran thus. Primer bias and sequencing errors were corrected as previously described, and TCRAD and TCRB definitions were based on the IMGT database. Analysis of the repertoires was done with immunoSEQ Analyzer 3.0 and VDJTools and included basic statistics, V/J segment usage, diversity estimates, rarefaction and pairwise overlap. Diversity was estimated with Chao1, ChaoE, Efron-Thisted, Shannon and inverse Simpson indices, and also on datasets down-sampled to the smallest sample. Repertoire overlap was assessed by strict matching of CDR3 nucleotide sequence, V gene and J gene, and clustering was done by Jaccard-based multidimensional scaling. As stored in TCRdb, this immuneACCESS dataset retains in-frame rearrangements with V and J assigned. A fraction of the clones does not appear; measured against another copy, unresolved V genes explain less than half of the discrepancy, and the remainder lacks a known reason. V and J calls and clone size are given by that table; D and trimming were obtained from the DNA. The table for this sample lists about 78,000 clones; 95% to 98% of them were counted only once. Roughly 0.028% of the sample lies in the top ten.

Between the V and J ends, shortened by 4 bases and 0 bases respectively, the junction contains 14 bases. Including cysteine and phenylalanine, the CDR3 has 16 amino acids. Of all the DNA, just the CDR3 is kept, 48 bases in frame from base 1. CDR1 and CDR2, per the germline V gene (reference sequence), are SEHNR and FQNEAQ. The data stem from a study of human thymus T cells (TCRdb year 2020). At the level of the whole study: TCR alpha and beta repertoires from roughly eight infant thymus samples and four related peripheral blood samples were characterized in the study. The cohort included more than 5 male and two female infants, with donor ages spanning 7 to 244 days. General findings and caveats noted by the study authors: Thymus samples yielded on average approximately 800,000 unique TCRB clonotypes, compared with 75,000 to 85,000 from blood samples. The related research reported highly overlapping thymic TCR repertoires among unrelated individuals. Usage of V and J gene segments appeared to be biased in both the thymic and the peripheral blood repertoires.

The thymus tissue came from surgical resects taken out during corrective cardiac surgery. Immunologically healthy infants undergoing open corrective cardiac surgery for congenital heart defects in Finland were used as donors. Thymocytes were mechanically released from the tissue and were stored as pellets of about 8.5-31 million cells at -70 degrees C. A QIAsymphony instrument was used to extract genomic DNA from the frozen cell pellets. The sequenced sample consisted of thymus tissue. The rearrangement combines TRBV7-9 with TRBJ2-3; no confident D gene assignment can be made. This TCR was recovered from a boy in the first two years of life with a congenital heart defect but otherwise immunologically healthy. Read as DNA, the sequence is TGTGCCAGCAGCTCCTTAGCAGCCCCTAGCACAGATACGCAGTATTTT. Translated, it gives CASSSLAAPSTDTQYF.